The rows below give T cell receptor beta chains drawn from one sample of a study of blood T cells in healthy people across ages. TCRdb processed the 5' RACE reads anew with MiXCR; each CDR3 protein has one entry. This table holds around 1,800,000 distinct CDR3 sequences, about 39% found once. Sequencing was carried out using blood. These receptors all come from a human donor in good health. CDR3s include the opening cysteine and the closing phenylalanine or tryptophan. A D gene is named only where the DNA matches it firmly. The size entry is marked missing in some rows and otherwise reads once, few, many or a size class.

V	D	size	J	DNA	CDR3
TRBV11-2	TRBD1	NA	TRBJ2-4	TGTGCCAGCAGCTTAGATGGTGACAGGGGTAACATTCAGTACTTC	CASSLDGDRGNIQYF
TRBV7-2	TRBD1	few	TRBJ1-2	TGTGCCAGCAGCTTAGTTGGACAGGTTCTTTATGGCTACACCTTC	CASSLVGQVLYGYTF
TRBV6-5	NA	few	TRBJ2-3	TGTGCCAGCAGTTACGGGTGGGAGACCACTAGCACAGATACGCAGTATTTT	CASSYGWETTSTDTQYF
TRBV4-1	NA	NA	TRBJ1-6	TGCGCCAGCAGCCAAGACCCAGTTTGGAATTCACCCCTCCACTTT	CASSQDPVWNSPLHF
TRBV15	NA	NA	TRBJ1-2	TGTGCCACCGGAAGCGGGGGTAACTATGGCTACACCTTC	CATGSGGNYGYTF
TRBV7-3	NA	few	TRBJ2-6	TGTGCCAGCAGCTCCCGGGCCCACAACAACGTCCTGACTTTC	CASSSRAHNNVLTF
TRBV20-1	TRBD1	few	TRBJ1-3	TGCAGTGCTAGAGAACAGGGGACTGGAAACACCATATATTTT	CSAREQGTGNTIYF
TRBV12-3/TRBV12-4	TRBD1	once	TRBJ2-2	TGTGCCAGCAGCTTAGGGACAGGGGGAGACGGGGAGCTGTTTTTT	CASSLGTGGDGELFF
TRBV5-5	NA	few	TRBJ2-3	TGTGCCAGCAAGTTGGCAGATACGCAGTATTTT	CASKLADTQYF
TRBV20-1	NA	once	TRBJ2-3	TGCAGTGCTAGGTCGGACAGTCTAAGCACAGATACGCAGTATTTT	CSARSDSLSTDTQYF
TRBV15	TRBD1	few	TRBJ2-7	TGTGCCACCAGCCGGGGGACAGGTCTCTACGAGCAGTACTTC	CATSRGTGLYEQYF
TRBV12-3/TRBV12-4	NA	NA	TRBJ2-7	TGTGCCAGCAGCCCAGTGTTGGGCTACGAGCAGTACTTC	CASSPVLGYEQYF
TRBV4-3	TRBD1	NA	TRBJ1-1	TGCGCCAGCAGCCAAGCGGGACAGGGGTTGGTGAACACTGAAGCTTTCTTT	CASSQAGQGLVNTEAFF
TRBV5-6	NA	few	TRBJ2-7	TGTGCCAGCAGATTAGAGACGAAGTCCTACGAGCAGTACTTC	CASRLETKSYEQYF
TRBV21-1	NA	few	TRBJ2-1	TGTGCCAGCAGGAGACTTCAGGACAGGGACAATGAGCAGTTCTTC	CASRRLQDRDNEQFF
TRBV29-1	NA	NA	TRBJ1-1	TGCAGCGCCGGGGGACAACGGAACACTGAAGCTTTCTTT	CSAGGQRNTEAFF
TRBV20-1	TRBD1	NA	TRBJ1-5	TGCAGTGCTCAACCCACGGGGGCAGGGGGCAGCCAGCCCCAGCATTTT	CSAQPTGAGGSQPQHF
TRBV4-3	NA	few	TRBJ1-2	TGCGCCAGCAGCCAAATAACCGCCGGCTATGGCTACACCTTC	CASSQITAGYGYTF
TRBV20-1	NA	NA	TRBJ2-1	TGCAGTGCTAGAGATCTGAGGGGCGGGGGCCCCTACAATGAGCAGTTCTTC	CSARDLRGGGPYNEQFF
TRBV29-1	TRBD2	NA	TRBJ2-1	TGCAGCGTTGAGGGACTAGCGGGGGAAACCTACAATGAGCAGTTCTTC	CSVEGLAGETYNEQFF
TRBV19	TRBD1	NA	TRBJ1-1	TGTGCCAGTAGTACACAGGGGGCGCTGACTGAAGCTTTCTTT	CASSTQGALTEAFF
TRBV7-2	NA	few	TRBJ2-7	TGTGCCAGCAGCGAGGGGGGAGGAGGGATTTACGAGCAGTACTTC	CASSEGGGGIYEQYF
TRBV7-2	NA	NA	TRBJ1-5	TGTGCCAGCAGCTTAGCGCGAATTGTCGGTAGCAATCAGCCCCAGCATTTT	CASSLARIVGSNQPQHF
TRBV4-2	TRBD1	NA	TRBJ1-1	TGTGCCAGCAGTCGGACCGGGACAGGGGGATTTGAAGCTTTCTTT	CASSRTGTGGFEAFF
TRBV7-2	NA	few	TRBJ1-2	TGTGCCAGCAGCTCAGCGGACAGAGGGGCATTCGGCTACACCTTC	CASSSADRGAFGYTF
TRBV7-8	NA	NA	TRBJ1-2	TGTGCCAGCAGCTTAGACCCAAATAATGGCTACACCTTC	CASSLDPNNGYTF
TRBV18	NA	few	TRBJ1-4	TGTGCCAGCTCACCTTCGACAGGTGAAAATGAAAAACTGTTTTTT	CASSPSTGENEKLFF
TRBV6-6	TRBD1	NA	TRBJ2-7	TGTGCCAGCAGGATGGGGACAGTGTCCTACGGGCAGTACTTC	CASRMGTVSYGQYF
TRBV20-1	NA	NA	TRBJ1-1	TGCAGTGCTAGAATAGGGGGAGGGACTGAAGCTTTCTTT	CSARIGGGTEAFF
TRBV12-3/TRBV12-4	NA	NA	TRBJ2-7	TGTGCCAGCAGTCCCGGGCGCAGGGTGGTCTACGAGCAGTACTTC	CASSPGRRVVYEQYF
TRBV29-1	NA	few	TRBJ1-4	TGCAGCGCCCGTGGCTTGGGAAGCGAAAAACTGTTTTTT	CSARGLGSEKLFF
TRBV4-1	NA	NA	TRBJ1-1	TGCGCCAGCAGGCCCTTATGGGGGGGGACTGAAGCTTTCTTT	CASRPLWGGTEAFF
TRBV20-1	TRBD1	NA	TRBJ1-5	TGCAGTGCTTCTTCAGGGGGAGGACAGCCCCAGCATTTT	CSASSGGGQPQHF
TRBV6-6	NA	NA	TRBJ1-6	TGTGCCAGCACATCGGATGGTGGCTATAATTCACCCCTCCACTTT	CASTSDGGYNSPLHF
TRBV6-1	NA	few	TRBJ1-2	TGTGCCAGCAGTGAAGAGGGGAGACTGTATGGCTACACCTTC	CASSEEGRLYGYTF
TRBV4-1	TRBD2	few	TRBJ2-3	TGCGCCAGCAGCCAAGAAGGGGGTAATGGGCTAGCGGGGGGGATCCACACAGATACGCAGTATTTT	CASSQEGGNGLAGGIHTDTQYF
TRBV4-3	NA	NA	TRBJ2-5	TGCGCCAGCAGCCATAGCCGGGGGCGGCCCCCCCAAGAGACCCAGTACTTC	CASSHSRGRPPQETQYF
TRBV12-3/TRBV12-4	TRBD1	NA	TRBJ1-2	TGTGCCAGCAGGTTGACAGGGAGCGACTATGACTACACCTTC	CASRLTGSDYDYTF
TRBV5-1	NA	NA	TRBJ1-1	TGCGCCAGCACTCCTGGGGGTGCCACTGAAGCTTTCTTT	CASTPGGATEAFF
TRBV12-3/TRBV12-4	TRBD2	NA	TRBJ2-7	TGTGCCAGCAGTTTATGGATAGCGGGGAAACTTTACGAGCAGTACTTC	CASSLWIAGKLYEQYF
TRBV7-2	TRBD1	few	TRBJ1-2	TGTGCCAGCAGCCCTAAACAGGGGACCTTATATGGCCACACCTTC	CASSPKQGTLYGHTF
TRBV2	NA	once	TRBJ2-6	TGTGCCAGCAGTGATCCCCCGTCAGGGGCCAACGTCCTGACTTTT	CASSDPPSGANVLTF
TRBV12-3/TRBV12-4	TRBD1	NA	TRBJ2-7	TGTGCCAGCAGCTTCACCGGGACAGGGGGCTACGAGCAGTACTTC	CASSFTGTGGYEQYF
TRBV5-1	NA	NA	TRBJ2-7	TGCGCCAGCAGCTTGACTCTTCCTTCCTACGAGCAGTACTTC	CASSLTLPSYEQYF
TRBV5-1	TRBD2	NA	TRBJ2-1	TGCGCCAGCAGCTTTACCGGGACTAGAGCTAAAGAGCAGTTCTTC	CASSFTGTRAKEQFF
TRBV29-1	NA	few	TRBJ2-7	TGCAGCGTCAGGGGCAGGGTAACCTACGAGCAGTACTTC	CSVRGRVTYEQYF
TRBV3-1	NA	few	TRBJ2-1	TGTGCCAGCAGCCAAGATTTGAGGACCCCTTACAATGAGCAGTTCTTC	CASSQDLRTPYNEQFF
TRBV9	NA	NA	TRBJ1-5	TGTGCCAGCAGCGCGGACAGTGTAAATCAGCCCCAGCATTTT	CASSADSVNQPQHF
TRBV11-2	NA	NA	TRBJ2-5	TGTGCCAGCAGCTTATGGATGTCCGGGGAGACCCAGTACTTC	CASSLWMSGETQYF
TRBV7-8	NA	few	TRBJ2-6	TGTGCCAGCAGCTTAGCGCGTGGGGGGTATGGGAGCTCTGGGGCCAACGTCCTGACTTTC	CASSLARGGYGSSGANVLTF
TRBV29-1	NA	few	TRBJ1-1	TGCAGCGCCCCCCGGGCAGAAATGAACACTGAAGCTTTCTTT	CSAPRAEMNTEAFF
TRBV5-4	TRBD2	NA	TRBJ2-5	TGTGCCAGCAGCAACGCCAGCGGGGGGGCGGAGACCCAGTACTTC	CASSNASGGAETQYF
TRBV9	NA	NA	TRBJ2-1	TGTGCCAGCAGCGTAAGGGGGTTACCCTACAATGAGCAGTTCTTC	CASSVRGLPYNEQFF
TRBV29-1	TRBD1	NA	TRBJ1-5	TGCAGCGTTAATACAGGGGGCAGCGGCAATCAGCCCCAGCATTTT	CSVNTGGSGNQPQHF
TRBV18	NA	NA	TRBJ1-4	TGTGCCAGCTCACCGGCGACGGGTGTTAATGAAAAACTGTTTTTT	CASSPATGVNEKLFF
TRBV12-3/TRBV12-4	NA	NA	TRBJ1-1	TGTGCCTGCAGTTTCCATGAGGCGAAGGGGGTCAAGAACACTGAAGCTTTCTTT	CACSFHEAKGVKNTEAFF
TRBV6-6	NA	NA	TRBJ2-7	TGTGCCAGCAGTTCTAAGGGACCCATCGAGCAGTACTTC	CASSSKGPIEQYF
TRBV12-3/TRBV12-4	NA	NA	TRBJ2-1	TGTGCCAGCAGTTCCGGATACTGGCGGAATGAGCAGTTCTTC	CASSSGYWRNEQFF